This T cell receptor (beta chain) was captured by sequencing in a study of shared clonotypes between healthy human individuals. This CDR3 is built from 15 residues. From germline, CDR1 is LGHNA and CDR2 YSLEER. V was pared by 1 base and J by 5 bases, with 13 bases between. Only CD45RO-negative cells positively selected for CCR7 counted as naive CD8 cells, so terminally differentiated effector memory CD45RA+ cells were excluded. Produced via immunoSEQ multiplex PCR; TCRdb's table is partial and in-frame only. The profile shows roughly 2 million clones, 85% to 95% of them singletons. The receptor comes from a man aged 18 to 29 in good health. This rearrangement joins TRBV4-3 to TRBJ2-3, with D possibly TRBD2 on 6 matching bases. Sequencing input: naive CD8+ T cells sorted from blood. CDR3 region: CASSQGSGRGDTQYF. Here the CDR3 DNA reads TGCGCCAGCAGCCAAGGATCCGGGAGAGGAGATACGCAGTATTTT.